This passage covers 21 T cell receptor beta chains from one sample sequenced in a study of blood T cell repertoires in COVID-19. Produced via immunoSEQ multiplex PCR; TCRdb's table is partial and in-frame only. Seen here are about 98,000 clones, about 81% observed once, and the top ten hold around 4.4%. Sequenced sample: peripheral blood. The source is a man aged 60-69 years with acute or convalescent COVID-19.

This chain joins TRBV9 and TRBJ2-2; no reliable D call. Trimming removed 1 base from V and 8 bases from J, with 6 bases in between. Germline CDR1 SGDLS, CDR2 YYNGEE. CDR3 length: 12 amino acids. DNA of the CDR3: TGTGCCAGCAGCGTACTTAGTGGGGAGCTGTTTTTT. It specifies CASSVLSGELFF.

The gene calls are TRBV11-2 and TRBJ2-1; TRBD2 matches 8 bases. V lost 3 bases and J lost 3; bases outside the gene matches: 10. This CDR3 is 17 amino acids long. Germline CDR1 reads SGHAT; CDR2 reads FQNNGV. The CDR3 DNA reads as TGTGCCAGCAGCTTTAGTGGGAGCGGGAGCTACTACAATGAGCAGTTCTTC. Encoded protein: CASSFSGSGSYYNEQFF.

This clone was observed many times. The gene calls are TRBV5-6 and TRBJ2-7; D perhaps matches TRBD1 (5 bases). The germline gives CDR1 SGHDT, CDR2 YYEEEE. Trimming shortened V by 4 bases and J by 5 bases, and 19 bases separated the two germline ends. The CDR3 is 15 amino acids. The CDR3 loop reads CASSLERTMPNEQYF. The CDR3, as DNA: TGTGCCAGCAGCCTGGAGAGGACAATGCCCAACGAGCAGTACTTC.

The chain uses TRBV10-3 and TRBJ2-6, with 13 bases identical to TRBD2. V shed 10 bases, J shed 0 bases, and the junction held 6 bases outside the gene matches. The CDR3 loop spans 17 amino acids. In germline, CDR1 is ENHRY, CDR2 SYGVKD. Here the CDR3 DNA reads TGTGCCACCAAACTAGCGGGAGGGGGCTCTGGGGCCAACGTCCTGACTTTC. This translates into CATKLAGGGSGANVLTF.

The genes are TRBV30 and TRBJ1-2; D is ambiguous. Germline CDR1 is GTSNPN and CDR2 is SVGIG (reference sequence). The CDR3 totals 9 residues. V dropped 7 bases and J dropped 5 bases, with 5 bases sitting between them. CDR3 coding DNA: TGTGCCTCCGGGTATGGCTACACCTTC. Protein product: CASGYGYTF.

The chain is built from TRBV30 and TRBJ2-7; D might be TRBD1 (6 bases). The CDR3 has 14 residues. V gave up 2 bases and J gave up 7 bases, with 18 bases separating them. Per the germline V gene, CDR1 is GTSNPN and CDR2 is SVGIG (reference sequence). CDR3 protein: CAWSSGRGVGEQYF. CDR3 nucleotide sequence: TGTGCCTGGAGTTCGGGCAGGGGAGTAGGGGAGCAGTACTTC.

Comment on this clone: This same CDR3 is encoded by further DNA sequences in the sample. The chain links TRBV7-9 to TRBJ1-5, with a possible D match to TRBD1 (5 bases). This CDR3 comprises 14 residues. Germline assignment: CDR1 SEHNR and CDR2 FQNEAQ (reference sequence). Trimming removed 1 base from V and 4 bases from J, with 8 bases in between. The CDR3, as DNA: TGTGCCAGCAGCTTAGGACAGACTAATCAGCCCCAGCATTTT. Translating gives CASSLGQTNQPQHF.

The chain employs TRBV19 and TRBJ1-4; no clear D gene. CDR1 and CDR2 (germline): LNHDA, SQIVND (reference sequence). V was shortened by 8 bases and J by 6 bases, with 10 bases between the two germline ends. CDR3 length equals 12 residues. The CDR3 here is CASRVGDEKLFF. Here the CDR3 DNA reads TGTGCCAGTCGGGTCGGCGATGAAAAACTGTTTTTT.

The V call is TRBV6-2 or TRBV6-3, the J call TRBJ1-5; 9 bases align to TRBD1. The CDR3 covers 15 residues. Losses at the gene ends were 5 bases for V and 4 bases for J; bases not matched to a gene: 6. The germline gives CDR1 MNHEY, CDR2 SVGEGT. DNA of the CDR3: TGTGCCAGCAGTCCGGGACAGGGAGGGAATCAGCCCCAGCATTTT. As protein: CASSPGQGGNQPQHF.

The chain recombines TRBV11-2 with TRBJ1-1; no reliable D call. This CDR3 spans 13 amino acids. Germline values: CDR1 SGHAT, CDR2 FQNNGV. V lost 0 bases and J lost 6, with 8 bases in between. CDR3 residues: CASSLDRSSEAFF. CDR3 nucleotide sequence: TGTGCCAGCAGCTTAGACCGGTCTTCTGAAGCTTTCTTT.

The chain joins TRBV7-9 to TRBJ2-1; 14 nucleotides agree with TRBD2. J lost 3 bases, V lost 1 base, and 5 bases had no gene match. The germline V gene has CDR1 SEHNR and CDR2 FQNEAQ (reference sequence). There are 18 residues in the CDR3. DNA of the CDR3: TGTGCCAGCAGCTTAGTCCCGGGACTAGCGGGGGTCTACAATGAGCAGTTCTTC. It encodes CASSLVPGLAGVYNEQFF.

The chain joins TRBV7-9 to TRBJ2-1; TRBD2 matches at 11 bases. The CDR3 spans 17 residues. The J segment lost 0 bases and the V segment lost 7 bases, leaving 8 bases of the junction unmatched. The germline V gene encodes CDR1 SEHNR and CDR2 FQNEAQ (reference sequence). For the CDR3, the DNA is TGTGCCAGCATTGGGACTAGCGGTTCATCCTCCTACAATGAGCAGTTCTTC. Protein: CASIGTSGSSSYNEQFF.

This sequence joins TRBV27 and TRBJ2-1; TRBD1 aligns across 9 bases. J lost 5 bases, V lost 4 bases, and 3 bases had no gene match. Per the germline V gene, CDR1 is MNHEY and CDR2 is SMNVEV (reference sequence). The CDR3 loop spans 14 amino acids. As DNA, the CDR3 is TGTGCCAGCAGTTCAACAGGGGGCAACAATGAGCAGTTCTTC. Protein: CASSSTGGNNEQFF.

The chain couples TRBV7-9 to TRBJ2-1; 7 bases fit TRBD2. V lost 6 bases to trimming and J lost 4 bases; unmatched junction nucleotides: 9. This CDR3 is 15 amino acids long. CDR1 SEHNR and CDR2 FQNEAQ come from the germline V gene (reference sequence). CDR3: CASSLLARAYNEQFF. The CDR3 coding sequence is TGTGCCAGCAGTTTACTAGCGAGGGCATACAATGAGCAGTTCTTC.

The chain recombines TRBV15 with TRBJ1-2, with 8 nucleotides matching TRBD1. The CDR3 is 15 residues long. Per the germline V gene, CDR1 is LNHNV and CDR2 is YYDKDF (reference sequence). V lost 0 bases, J lost 5 bases, and 5 bases stayed unmatched. For the CDR3, the DNA is TGTGCCACCAGCAGAGATAGACAGGGGAGTTATGGCTACACCTTC. This translates into CATSRDRQGSYGYTF.

This chain connects TRBV11-2 to TRBJ2-2; TRBD1 aligns across 7 bases. The CDR3 consists of 15 residues. Unmatched junction bases numbered 4, after V lost 5 bases and J lost 1 base. Germline lookup yields CDR1 SGHAT and CDR2 FQNNGV. The CDR3 reads CASSPRTGNTGELFF. The CDR3 DNA follows: TGTGCCAGCAGCCCCCGGACAGGGAACACCGGGGAGCTGTTTTTT.

This clone was detected only once. The chain links TRBV12-3 or TRBV12-4 to TRBJ2-1; D not certain. The CDR3 extends over 12 amino acids. V lost 4 bases and J 6 bases, leaving 7 bases between the germline ends. CDR3 nucleotides: TGTGCCAGCAGTTCCCCCCGCAATGAGCAGTTCTTC. Its protein product is CASSSPRNEQFF.

The V call is TRBV7-6, the J call TRBJ2-1, with D tentatively TRBD1 (6 bases). V gave up 5 bases and J gave up 0 bases, with 14 bases separating them. The CDR3 extends over 16 amino acids. Germline values: CDR1 SGHVS, CDR2 FNYEAQ. The CDR3 DNA reads as TGTGCCAGCAGCCACAGAGGGGGAAGCTCCTACAATGAGCAGTTCTTC. Protein: CASSHRGGSSYNEQFF.

This clone occurred once. The gene calls are TRBV7-9 and TRBJ1-2; D is unclear. Germline V gives CDR1 SEHNR, CDR2 FQNEAQ (reference sequence). The V gene lost 1 base and the J gene lost 8 bases, with 11 bases spanning the gap. This CDR3 has 13 residues. The DNA for the CDR3 is TGTGCCAGCAGCTTAGGAGTAGTCCACGGCTACACCTTC. It encodes CASSLGVVHGYTF.

This chain links TRBV18 with TRBJ2-5; 9 nucleotides match TRBD1. The V gene's germline CDR1 is KGHSH and CDR2 LQKENI. The J segment lost 1 base and the V segment lost 6 bases, leaving 15 bases of the junction unmatched. The CDR3 extends over 18 amino acids. CDR3 DNA: TGTGCCAGCTCGCTCCGGGACAGGGACCCTCGGATCCAAGAGACCCAGTACTTC. It is translated as CASSLRDRDPRIQETQYF.

This clone was observed a handful of times. CDR3 sequence: CASSVVGGPYNEQFF. The CDR3 nucleotides are TGTGCCAGCAGCGTAGTGGGGGGACCCTACAATGAGCAGTTCTTC. The chain couples TRBV9 to TRBJ2-1; D is perhaps TRBD2 (6 bases). Germline lookup yields CDR1 SGDLS and CDR2 YYNGEE. This CDR3 comprises 15 residues. Trimming shortened V by 0 bases and J by 2 bases, and 9 bases separated the two germline ends.